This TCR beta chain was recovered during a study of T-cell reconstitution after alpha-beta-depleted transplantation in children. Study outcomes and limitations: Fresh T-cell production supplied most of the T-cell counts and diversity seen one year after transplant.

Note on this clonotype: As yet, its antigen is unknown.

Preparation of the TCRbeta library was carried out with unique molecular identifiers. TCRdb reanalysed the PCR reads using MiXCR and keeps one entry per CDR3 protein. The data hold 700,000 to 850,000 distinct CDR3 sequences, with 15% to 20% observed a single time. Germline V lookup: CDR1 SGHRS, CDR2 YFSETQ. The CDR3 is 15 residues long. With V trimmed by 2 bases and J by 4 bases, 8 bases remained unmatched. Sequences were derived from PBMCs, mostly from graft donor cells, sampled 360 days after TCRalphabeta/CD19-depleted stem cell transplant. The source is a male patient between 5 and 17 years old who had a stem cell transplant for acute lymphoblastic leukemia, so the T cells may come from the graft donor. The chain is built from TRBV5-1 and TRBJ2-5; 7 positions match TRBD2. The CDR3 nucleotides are TGCGCCAGCAGCTTACAAGCGGGGCTAGGAGAGACCCAGTACTTC. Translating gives CASSLQAGLGETQYF.